The clone carrying this T cell receptor beta chain was recorded at least ten times. The data stem from a study of T cells after yellow fever vaccination. This CDR3 comprises 14 residues. Germline CDR1 SGHVS, CDR2 FNYEAQ. Trimming left V 1 base short and J 1 base short, with 7 bases between. 5'RACE template switching produced TCR cDNA carrying a universal primer site and UMIs. TCRdb reanalysed the 5' RACE reads using MiXCR and keeps one entry per CDR3 protein. The table includes approximately 250,000 distinct CDR3 sequences, approximately 3.5% detected once. The source material was PBMCs, sampled 15 days after the yellow fever booster vaccination. The clonotype originates from a man aged 18 to 29 who received the YFV17D yellow fever vaccine. J is TRBJ2-5 and V is TRBV7-6; D is undetermined. In DNA, the CDR3 is TGTGCCAGCAGCTTAGTCGGCATCCAAGAGACCCAGTACTTC. Protein product: CASSLVGIQETQYF.